The 29 T cell receptor beta chains below all came from one sample that was sequenced in a study of tumor-infiltrating lymphocytes in primary liver carcinoma. Alongside blood RNA obtained from unsorted whole blood, germline DNA was also extracted. Reverse transcription of roughly 0.5 ug total RNA with a constant-region primer produced TCR beta cDNA. ARM-PCR, slightly modified, supplied the TCR beta libraries through three nested multiplex PCR rounds. The first two PCR rounds, roughly 9 cycles each, used TRBV1-TRBV30 forward primers and a C-beta reverse primer. From the multiplex PCR reads, TCRdb called clonotypes with MiXCR, one entry per CDR3 protein. Of a few hundred thousand distinct CDR3 sequences in the sample, approximately 58% were seen once. Sequenced sample: peripheral blood. The receptor source for this set is a woman in her thirties with primary liver carcinoma and hepatitis B virus infection.

In regard to this clonotype: A read error may produce the germline difference seen at one junction end. The J gene is TRBJ2-1, the V gene TRBV29-1, with 7 bases matching TRBD2. Germline assignment: CDR1 SQVTM and CDR2 ANQGSEA. The CDR3 is 14 residues long. CDR3 nucleotide sequence: TGCAGCGTCCCGACTAGCAGCTCCTACAATGAGCAGTTCTTT. Translated: CSVPTSSSYNEQFF.

The table lists this clonotype with a few counts. The V gene is TRBV28, the J gene TRBJ2-3; 7 bases fit TRBD2. The CDR3 has 19 residues. The V segment lost 5 bases and the J segment 2 bases; nucleotides outside the gene matches: 19. The V gene's germline CDR1 is MDHEN and CDR2 SYDVKM. The CDR3 sequence: CASSTGTFILARDTDTQYF. In nucleotides, the CDR3 is TGTGCCAGCAGTACCGGGACTTTCATACTAGCGAGGGACACAGATACGCAGTATTTT.

The J gene is TRBJ2-3, the V gene TRBV12-3 or TRBV12-4; no clear D gene. The V gene lost 2 bases and the J gene lost 5 bases, with 11 bases spanning the gap. The CDR3 extends over 14 amino acids. The CDR3: CASSLSARRDTQYF. The CDR3 DNA is TGTGCCAGCAGTTTATCGGCGCGTAGAGATACGCAGTATTTT.

This chain connects TRBV7-8 to TRBJ2-1, with D maybe TRBD2 (5 bases). The CDR3 is 14 amino acids. CDR1 is SGHVS, CDR2 FQNEAQ, per germline. V was cut by 8 bases and J by 7 bases, with 18 bases left in between. CDR3 amino acids: CASGPYSVRNEQFF. CDR3 coding DNA: TGTGCCAGCGGCCCATATAGCGTGAGGAATGAGCAGTTCTTC.

About this clonotype: The CDR3 end shows no conserved phenylalanine or tryptophan, and so a read error is likely. V is TRBV7-9 and J is TRBJ2-7, with D perhaps matching TRBD2 (5 bases). CDR3 size: 14 residues. The germline V gene encodes CDR1 SEHNR and CDR2 FQNEAQ (reference sequence). The V end lost 7 bases, the J end lost 1 base, and 14 bases lay between the germline ends. In nucleotides, the CDR3 is TGTGCCAGCACCTCCGGGAAGACATCCTACGAGCAGTACTCC. It specifies CASTSGKTSYEQYS.

The chain links TRBV7-9 to TRBJ1-2, with D tentatively TRBD1 (5 bases). CDR1 is SEHNR, CDR2 FQNEAQ, per germline (reference sequence). Trimming removed 5 bases from V and 1 base from J, with 14 bases in between. The CDR3 consists of 15 residues. This CDR3 is CASSLRDGINYGYTF. The CDR3 coding sequence is TGTGCCAGCAGCCTCCGGGACGGAATTAACTATGGCTACACCTTC.

Notes on this clonotype: At one boundary the junction diverges from the germline segment, which might be a read error. The rearrangement joins TRBV6-5 to TRBJ2-1; 7 nucleotides line up with TRBD1. This CDR3 contains 19 residues. Germline CDR1 reads MNHEY; CDR2 reads SVGAGI. CDR3 coding DNA: TGTGCCAGCAGTTACTCGAGTCTTGGACAGGCGGTCGGTTACAATGAGCGGTTCTTC. It is translated as CASSYSSLGQAVGYNERFF.

With respect to this clonotype: One junction end disagrees with the germline gene, perhaps due to a read error. The chain employs TRBV4-3 and TRBJ1-2; TRBD1 might be the D (6 bases). This CDR3 comprises 13 residues. The germline V gene has CDR1 LGHNA and CDR2 YSLEER. The CDR3 loop is CASSLNRAHGCTF. The CDR3 coding sequence is TGCGCCAGCAGCCTCAACAGGGCTCACGGCTGCACCTTC.

As regards this clonotype: Given a much more abundant clone one base away, this may be a read error. CDR3: CASSYGSSGEQIF. Written as DNA, the CDR3 is TGTGCCAGCAGTTACGGGAGTAGCGGGGAGCAGATCTTC. This chain joins TRBV6-5 and TRBJ2-1, with 8 bases lining up with TRBD2. Germline V gives CDR1 MNHEY, CDR2 SVGAGI. The CDR3 is 13 residues long.

Concerning this clonotype: A read error may account for a junction end that differs from germline. The chain is built from TRBV28 and TRBJ2-2; 9 nucleotides match TRBD2. Looked up from germline, CDR1 is MDHEN and CDR2 is SYDVKM. CDR3 length: 15 residues. The CDR3 region is CDSSGTSRNTGELFF. Here the CDR3 DNA reads TGTGACAGCAGCGGGACTAGCAGAAACACCGGGGAGCTGTTTTTT.

V is TRBV24-1 and J is TRBJ2-4, with 10 bases aligning to TRBD2. Unmatched junction bases numbered 8, after V lost 4 bases and J lost 0 bases. Germline CDR1 reads KGHDR; CDR2 reads SFDVKD. The CDR3 runs 18 residues. The CDR3 loop reads CATSDHRTSGVAKNIQYF. The CDR3 DNA reads as TGTGCCACCAGTGACCACAGGACTAGCGGAGTAGCCAAAAACATTCAGTACTTC.

This clonotype was observed at least ten times. The CDR3: CASSIQEYNEQFF. In DNA form, the CDR3 reads TGTGCCAGCAGCATCCAAGAGTACAATGAGCAGTTCTTC. J is TRBJ2-1 and V is TRBV11-2, with D uncertain. Per the germline V gene, CDR1 is SGHAT and CDR2 is FQNNGV. The CDR3 is 13 residues long. V was shortened by 5 bases and J by 4 bases, with 9 bases between the two germline ends.

Many counts were recorded for this clonotype. This chain uses TRBV11-3 with TRBJ2-5, with D unresolved. The V gene's germline CDR1 is SGHNT and CDR2 YENEEA. The CDR3 is made up of 14 amino acids. The V end lost 5 bases, the J end lost 4 bases, and 14 bases lay between the germline ends. CDR3 sequence (DNA): TGTGCCAGCAGCGGGTACGGAAGGCTAGAGACCCAGTACTTC. Translated, it gives CASSGYGRLETQYF.

There are many counts of this clonotype. V and J are TRBV6-2 or TRBV6-3 and TRBJ2-6; TRBD2 matches at 7 bases. Germline V gives CDR1 MNHEY, CDR2 SVGEGT. With V trimmed by 0 bases and J by 3 bases, 2 bases remained unmatched. The CDR3 spans 16 residues. The DNA for the CDR3 is TGTGCCAGCAGTTACTCTCGGGGGGATGGGGCCAACGTCCTGACTTTC. Its protein is CASSYSRGDGANVLTF.

Note on this clonotype: This may stem from a read error, because a much larger clone lies one nucleotide away. The chain has TRBV14 and TRBJ1-1; D might be TRBD1 (5 bases). Trimming took 4 bases from V and 9 from J, leaving 12 bases between them. The V gene's germline CDR1 is SGHDN and CDR2 FVKESK. The CDR3 runs 12 residues. As DNA, the CDR3 is TGTGCCAGCAGCCCCGGGGGGACTAAAGCTTTCTTT. Its translation: CASSPGGTKAFF. The whole variable domain, remainder taken from reference TRBV14 and TRBJ1-1, is EAGVTQFPSHSVIEKGQTVTLRCDPISGHDNLYWYRRVMGKEIKFLLHFVKESKQDESGMPNNRFLAERTGGTYSTLKVQPAELEDSGVYFCASSPGGTKAFFGQGTRLTVV.

A word on this clonotype: A much larger clone differs by one base, so this may be a read error. The chain combines TRBV28 with TRBJ1-2, with a possible D match to TRBD1 (5 bases). The V end lost 5 bases, the J end lost 7 bases, and 17 bases lay between the germline ends. The CDR3 runs to 14 residues. The germline gives CDR1 MDHEN, CDR2 SYDVKM. The CDR3 nucleotides read TGTGCCAGCAGTCTGCGATGGGACTTCTGTGGCTACACCTTC. This encodes CASSLRWDFCGYTF.

The chain combines TRBV7-9 with TRBJ2-7, with 7 bases fitting TRBD2. CDR1 is SEHNR and CDR2 is FQNEAQ in the germline V gene (reference sequence). The CDR3 has 15 amino acids. The J segment lost 2 bases and the V segment lost 1 base, leaving 5 bases of the junction unmatched. In DNA form, the CDR3 reads TGTGCCAGCAGCTTAGGGGGCGGGAGCACCTACGAGCAGTACTTC. Translation: CASSLGGGSTYEQYF.

The chain carries TRBV7-9 and TRBJ2-7; TRBD1 aligns across 9 bases. Germline CDR1 SEHNR, CDR2 FQNEAQ (reference sequence). The CDR3 contains 14 residues. Trimming cost V 10 bases and J 3 bases; bases outside gene matches: 10. The CDR3 loop is CANRWGDRVYEQYF. The DNA of the CDR3 is TGTGCCAACAGATGGGGGGACAGGGTCTACGAGCAGTACTTC.

The sample holds a few counts of this clonotype. The chain is built from TRBV13 and TRBJ1-2, with D tentatively TRBD1 (5 bases). Germline V gene data show CDR1 as PRHDT and CDR2 as FYEKMQ (reference sequence). The ends were cut back, 4 bases at V and 1 base at J, with 25 bases in the middle. The CDR3 contains 19 residues. CDR3 in amino acids: CASSSTDDIGQKINYGYTF. CDR3 sequence (DNA): TGTGCCAGCAGCTCCACAGATGATATTGGACAAAAAATTAACTATGGCTACACCTTC.

With respect to this clonotype: The CDR3 ends on some other residue instead of the conserved phenylalanine or tryptophan, so this is likely a read error. The CDR3 DNA is TGCGCCAGCAGCCAGGTTAGCGGGAGTACCACAGATACGCAGTATCTT. Its translation: CASSQVSGSTTDTQYL. The chain uses TRBV4-3 and TRBJ2-3, with 9 bases lining up with TRBD2. Germline CDR1 reads LGHNA; CDR2 reads YSLEER. V lost 3 bases to trimming and J lost 2 bases; unmatched junction nucleotides: 6. This CDR3 is built from 16 residues.

The CDR3 sequence is CACRPGLRAGELFF. In nucleotides, the CDR3 is TGTGCGTGCAGACCCGGACTAAGGGCCGGGGAGCTGTTTTTT. This chain links TRBV12-3 or TRBV12-4 with TRBJ2-2; a weak D match, TRBD2 (6 bases). The CDR3 contains 14 residues.

About this clonotype itself: With a much larger clone just one base away, this may be a read error. The chain links TRBV12-3 or TRBV12-4 to TRBJ2-2, with 9 bases lining up with TRBD1. The CDR3 length is 15 residues. The CDR3 here is CASVRDRVLSGEPFF. The CDR3 DNA sequence: TGTGCCAGCGTCCGGGACAGGGTATTGTCCGGGGAGCCGTTTTTT.

This clonotype was observed once. This may arise from a read error, as a much more abundant clone is one base away. This rearrangement joins TRBV29-1 to TRBJ2-2; D remains ambiguous. The CDR3 loop spans 13 amino acids. V was pared by 5 bases and J by 3 bases, with 10 bases between. From germline, CDR1 is SQVTM and CDR2 ANQGSEA. CDR3 sequence reads: CSVKGTYTGELFF. The CDR3 region has the DNA TGCAGCGTTAAGGGCACCTACACCGGGGAGCTGTTTTTT.

This clonotype has only a few counts. This rearrangement joins TRBV6-2 or TRBV6-3 to TRBJ2-7; 7 positions agree with TRBD2. V gave up 2 bases and J gave up 2 bases; unmatched junction bases: 18. This CDR3 spans 19 amino acids. CDR1 is MNHEY, CDR2 SVGEGT, per germline. For the CDR3, the DNA is TGTGCCAGCAGTTACATGCGGGGCGGGAGCTTCATCCTCCCCTACGAGCAGTACTTC. Protein product: CASSYMRGGSFILPYEQYF.

This clonotype was picked up a small number of times. The chain carries TRBV7-8 and TRBJ2-7, with 7 nucleotides matching TRBD1. The V and J ends lost 5 bases and 1 base, in that order; junction bases with no gene match: 11. The CDR3 has 16 residues. Per germline, CDR1 SGHVS and CDR2 FQNEAQ. The CDR3 nucleotides read TGTGCCAGCAGCCTACCCCAGGACAGGCTGTCCTACGAGCAGTACTTC. Protein: CASSLPQDRLSYEQYF.

The gene calls are TRBV6-1 and TRBJ2-6; D ambiguous. The ends were cut back, 11 bases at V and 3 bases at J, with 11 bases in the middle. Germline values: CDR1 MNHNS, CDR2 SASEGT. The CDR3 has 13 residues. The CDR3 nucleotides read TGTGCCGGTCACGCGTTTGGGGCCAACGTCCTGACTTTC. This sequence encodes CAGHAFGANVLTF.

Concerning this clonotype itself: A much larger clone is a single base away; this may be a read error. The conserved phenylalanine or tryptophan normally closing the CDR3 is absent here, so this likely arose from a read error. J is TRBJ2-2 and V is TRBV7-8, with D perhaps matching TRBD1 or TRBD2 (6 bases each). This CDR3 has 15 residues. V was pared by 7 bases and J by 3 bases, with 15 bases between. Germline V lookup: CDR1 SGHVS, CDR2 FQNEAQ. The CDR3: CASTERAGDTGELFI. As DNA, the CDR3 is TGTGCCAGCACCGAGCGGGCAGGGGACACCGGGGAGCTGTTTATT.

This sequence joins TRBV12-3 or TRBV12-4 and TRBJ2-2; D is undetermined. V lost 11 bases and J lost 6, with 7 bases in between. The CDR3 has 10 residues. CDR3 bases: TGTGCCGGCCTACCCGGGGAGCTGTTTTTT. Translated: CAGLPGELFF.

The chain joins TRBV7-9 to TRBJ2-7; a possible D gene is TRBD2 (5 bases). Deletions cut 5 bases from V and 0 bases from J, with 14 bases between. The CDR3 covers 15 residues. Germline-derived CDR1 and CDR2 are SEHNR and FQNEAQ (reference sequence). CDR3 nucleotides: TGTGCCAGCAGCCTAAAACCGGGAACCTCCTACGAGCAGTACTTC. It translates to CASSLKPGTSYEQYF.